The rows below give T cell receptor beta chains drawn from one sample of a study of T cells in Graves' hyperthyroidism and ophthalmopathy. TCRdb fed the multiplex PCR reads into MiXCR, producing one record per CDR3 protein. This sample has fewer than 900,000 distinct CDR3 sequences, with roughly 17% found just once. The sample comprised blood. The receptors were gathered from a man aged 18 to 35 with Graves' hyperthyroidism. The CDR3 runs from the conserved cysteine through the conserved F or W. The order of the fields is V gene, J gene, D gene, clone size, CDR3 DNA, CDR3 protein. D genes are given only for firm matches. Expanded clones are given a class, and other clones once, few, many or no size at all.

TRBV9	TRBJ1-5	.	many	TGTGCCAGCAGCCCAACAGGGACCGATCAGCCCCAGCATTTT	CASSPTGTDQPQHF
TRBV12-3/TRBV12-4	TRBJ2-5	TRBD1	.	TGTGCCAGCAGTTTAAGGACAGGGGCGCAAGAGACCCAGTACTTC	CASSLRTGAQETQYF
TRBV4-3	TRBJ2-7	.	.	TGCGCCAGCAGCCAAGGGAGTACAGGGAACTACGAGCAGTACTTC	CASSQGSTGNYEQYF
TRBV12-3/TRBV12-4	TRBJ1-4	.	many	TGTGCCAGCAGTGCAGGGTCGACTAATGAAAAACTGTTTTTT	CASSAGSTNEKLFF
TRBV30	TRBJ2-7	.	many	TGTGCCTGGAGTGTAGGTACAGGTTCCTACGAGCAGTACTTC	CAWSVGTGSYEQYF
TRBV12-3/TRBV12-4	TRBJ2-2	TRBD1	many	TGTGCCAGCAGTGGACAGGGGGGGAACACCGGGGAGCTGTTTTTT	CASSGQGGNTGELFF
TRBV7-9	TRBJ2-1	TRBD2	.	TGTGCCAGCAACCCTAGGGGCCGGAGCGGGAGTAAGAATGAGCAGTTCTTC	CASNPRGRSGSKNEQFF
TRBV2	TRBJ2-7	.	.	TGTGCCAGCAGTGAAGCGCCCGGGGGCAGGTCCAGTTTCGGGGGCGAGCAGTACTTC	CASSEAPGGRSSFGGEQYF
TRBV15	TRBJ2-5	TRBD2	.	TGTGCCACCAGCAGACGACACCTGACTAGCCCCCAAGAGACCCAGTACTTC	CATSRRHLTSPQETQYF
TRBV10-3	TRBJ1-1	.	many	TGTGCCATCAGCGAACCCACAGGGAGGGGCACTGAAGCTTTCTTT	CAISEPTGRGTEAFF
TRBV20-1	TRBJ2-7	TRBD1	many	TGCAGTGCTAGAGAACGACAGGGTTTGTCGGACGAGCAGTACTTC	CSARERQGLSDEQYF
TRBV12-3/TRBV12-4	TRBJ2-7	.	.	TGTGCCAGCAGCCTAGGGGCCGGGGGCGCTCCCTACGAGCAGTACTTC	CASSLGAGGAPYEQYF
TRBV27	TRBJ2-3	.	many	TGTGCCAGCAGTTTATCGGTGCTAGCAGCAGATACGCAGTATTTT	CASSLSVLAADTQYF
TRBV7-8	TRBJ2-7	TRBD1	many	TGTGCCAGCAGCTTGACAGGGAAAACCGAGCAGTACTTC	CASSLTGKTEQYF
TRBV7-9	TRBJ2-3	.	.	TGTGCCAGCAGCTTAGTTGGGAATCGCACAGATACGCAGTATTTT	CASSLVGNRTDTQYF
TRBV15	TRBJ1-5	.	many	TGTGCCACCAGCAGAGATCGCTATCAGCCCCAGCATTTT	CATSRDRYQPQHF
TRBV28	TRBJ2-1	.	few	TGTGCCAGCAGCTTAGGGACATACGGCAGGAATGAGCAGTTCTTC	CASSLGTYGRNEQFF
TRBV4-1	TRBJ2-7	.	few	TGCGCCAGCAGCCAAGGCTCGGGAACCTACGAGCAGTACTTC	CASSQGSGTYEQYF
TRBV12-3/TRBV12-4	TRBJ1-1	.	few	TGTGCCAGCAGTTCGGGGCCGGGGGACACTGAAGCTTTCTTT	CASSSGPGDTEAFF
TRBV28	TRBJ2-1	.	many	TGTGCCAGCAGTCCCCTGGGGGGAAGCTACTACAATGAGCAGTTCTTC	CASSPLGGSYYNEQFF
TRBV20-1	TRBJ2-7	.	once	TGCAGTGCTTTCCGGGACCCCTACGAGCAGTACTTC	CSAFRDPYEQYF
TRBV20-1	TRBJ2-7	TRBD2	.	TGCAGTGCTAGAGATCCCCCCGGGGGGGCGGGGGGCACCTACGAGCAGTACTTC	CSARDPPGGAGGTYEQYF
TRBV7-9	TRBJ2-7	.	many	TGTGCCAGCAGCTTAACCGGACAGTTTGTTTCCTACGAGCAGTACTTC	CASSLTGQFVSYEQYF
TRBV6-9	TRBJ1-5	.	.	TGTGCCAGCAGTTACGGAGAGAGCAATCAGCCCCAGCATTTT	CASSYGESNQPQHF
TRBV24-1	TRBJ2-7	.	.	TGTGCCACCAGTGATCGAGGGGTCTACGAGCAGTACTTC	CATSDRGVYEQYF
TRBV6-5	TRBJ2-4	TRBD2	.	TGTGCCAGCAGTTTCTCACTAGCGGGAGGAAACATTCAGTACTTC	CASSFSLAGGNIQYF
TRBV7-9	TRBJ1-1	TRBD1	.	TGTGCCAGCAGCCCTGACAGGGGCTATATGCACCAGGCGAACACTGAAGCTTTCTTT	CASSPDRGYMHQANTEAFF